The source of this TCR beta chain is a study of T cell responses to AZD1222 COVID-19 vaccine. Overall study results and limits: The span of vaccine-associated CD4 TCRs extended across spike, with dominance at 160-218 and 743-854.

With 10 bases removed from V and 6 bases from J, the gap between germline ends came to 11 bases. The germline V gene has CDR1 LNHDA and CDR2 SQIVND (reference sequence). The CDR3 length is 11 residues. A remark on this clone: The antigen is unknown.

Libraries were prepared by immunoSEQ multiplex PCR; TCRdb keeps only in-frame clonotypes and omits some of them. Found here are fewer than 110,000 clones, over 75% of them singletons; the top ten hold approximately 17%. The sample here was peripheral blood, taken on day 0 of AZD1222 vaccination. The chain is built from TRBV19 and TRBJ2-3, with TRBD2 as a possible D gene (5 bases). The TCR comes from an adult in good health. The CDR3 nucleotides are TGTGCCACCGCGAGGGTGGATACGCAGTATTTT. Translated: CATARVDTQYF.